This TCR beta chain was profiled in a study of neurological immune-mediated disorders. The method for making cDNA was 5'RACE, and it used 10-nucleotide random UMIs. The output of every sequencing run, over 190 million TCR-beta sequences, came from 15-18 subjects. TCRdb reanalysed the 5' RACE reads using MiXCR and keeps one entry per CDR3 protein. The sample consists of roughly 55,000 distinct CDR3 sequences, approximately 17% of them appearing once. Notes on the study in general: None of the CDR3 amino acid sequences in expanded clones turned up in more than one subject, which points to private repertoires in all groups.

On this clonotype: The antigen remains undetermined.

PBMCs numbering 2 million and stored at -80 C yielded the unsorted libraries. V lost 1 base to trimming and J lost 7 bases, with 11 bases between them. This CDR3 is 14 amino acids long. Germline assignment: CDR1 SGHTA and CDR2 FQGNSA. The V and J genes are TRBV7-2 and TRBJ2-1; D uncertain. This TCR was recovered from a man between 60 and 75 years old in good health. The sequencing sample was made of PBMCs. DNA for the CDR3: TGTGCCAGCAGCTTAGGATCCGGTACGAATGAGCAGTTCTTC. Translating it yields CASSLGSGTNEQFF.